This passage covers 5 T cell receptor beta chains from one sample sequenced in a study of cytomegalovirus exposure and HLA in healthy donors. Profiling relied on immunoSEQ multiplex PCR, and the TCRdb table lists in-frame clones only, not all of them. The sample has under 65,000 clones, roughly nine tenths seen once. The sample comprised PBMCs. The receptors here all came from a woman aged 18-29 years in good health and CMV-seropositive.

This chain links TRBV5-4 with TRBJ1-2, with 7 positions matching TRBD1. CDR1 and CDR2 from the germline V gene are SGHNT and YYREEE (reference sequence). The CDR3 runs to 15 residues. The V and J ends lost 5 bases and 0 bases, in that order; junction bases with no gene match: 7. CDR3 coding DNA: TGTGCCAGCAGAAGACAGGGACTAGCTAACTATGGCTACACCTTC. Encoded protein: CASRRQGLANYGYTF.

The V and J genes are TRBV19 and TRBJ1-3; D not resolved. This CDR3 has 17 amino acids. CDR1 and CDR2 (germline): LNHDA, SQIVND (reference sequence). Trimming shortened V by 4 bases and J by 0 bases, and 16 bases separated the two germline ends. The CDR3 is CASSKRDDKSSGNTIYF. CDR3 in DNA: TGTGCCAGTAGTAAGAGGGATGACAAGAGCTCTGGAAACACCATATATTTT.

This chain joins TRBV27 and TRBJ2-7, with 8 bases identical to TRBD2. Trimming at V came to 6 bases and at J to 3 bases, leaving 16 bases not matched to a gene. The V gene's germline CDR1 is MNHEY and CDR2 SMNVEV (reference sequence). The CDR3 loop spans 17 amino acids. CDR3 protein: CASRARTGTSMSYEQYF. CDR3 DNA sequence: TGTGCCAGCAGAGCCCGAACCGGGACTAGTATGAGCTACGAGCAGTACTTC.

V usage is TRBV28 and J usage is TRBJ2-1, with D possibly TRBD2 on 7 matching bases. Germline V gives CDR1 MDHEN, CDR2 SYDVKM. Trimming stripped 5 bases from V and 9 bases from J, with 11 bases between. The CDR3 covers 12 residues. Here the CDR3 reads CASSRGAREQFF. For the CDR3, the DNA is TGTGCCAGCAGTCGGGGGGCCCGTGAGCAGTTCTTC. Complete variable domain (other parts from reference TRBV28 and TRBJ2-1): DVKVTQSSRYLVKRTGEKVFLECVQDMDHENMFWYRQDPGLGLRLIYFSYDVKMKEKGDIPEGYSVSREKKERFSLILESASTNQTSMYLCASSRGAREQFFGPGTRLTVL.

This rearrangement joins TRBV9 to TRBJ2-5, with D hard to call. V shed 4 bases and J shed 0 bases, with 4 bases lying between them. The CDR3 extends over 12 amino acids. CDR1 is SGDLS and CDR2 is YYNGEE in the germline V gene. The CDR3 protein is CASSQDQETQYF. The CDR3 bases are TGTGCCAGCAGCCAGGACCAAGAGACCCAGTACTTC.